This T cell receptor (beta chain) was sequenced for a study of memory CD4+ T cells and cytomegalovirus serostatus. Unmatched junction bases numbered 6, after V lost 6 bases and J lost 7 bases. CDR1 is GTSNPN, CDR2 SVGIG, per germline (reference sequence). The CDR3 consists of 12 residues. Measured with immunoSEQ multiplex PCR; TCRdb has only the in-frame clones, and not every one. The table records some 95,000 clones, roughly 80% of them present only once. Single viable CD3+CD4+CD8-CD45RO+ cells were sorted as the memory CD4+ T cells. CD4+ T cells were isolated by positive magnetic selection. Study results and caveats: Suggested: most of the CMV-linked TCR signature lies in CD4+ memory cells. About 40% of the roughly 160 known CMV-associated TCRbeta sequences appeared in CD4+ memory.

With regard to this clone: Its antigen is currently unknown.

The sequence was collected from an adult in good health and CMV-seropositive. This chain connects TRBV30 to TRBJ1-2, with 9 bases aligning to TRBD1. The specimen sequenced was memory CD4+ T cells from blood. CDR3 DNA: TGTGCCTGCCCGGGACAGGGATCTGGCTACACCTTC. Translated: CACPGQGSGYTF.